The 20 T cell receptor beta chains below were found in one sample sequenced in a study of blood T cell repertoires in COVID-19. TCRdb's table, derived via immunoSEQ multiplex PCR, lists solely in-frame clones and lacks some. Of about 170,000 clones listed, 85% to 90% are singletons. Sequenced input: peripheral blood. These TCRs come from a woman older than 75 in a cohort sampled during active or convalescent COVID-19.

The chain recombines TRBV19 with TRBJ2-1, with D perhaps TRBD1 (6 bases). This CDR3 comprises 15 residues. V dropped 4 bases and J dropped 8 bases, with 18 bases sitting between them. The V gene's germline CDR1 is LNHDA and CDR2 SQIVND (reference sequence). CDR3 loop: CASSKGSAPGDEQFF. The CDR3 DNA reads TGTGCCAGTAGTAAGGGTTCGGCCCCAGGGGATGAGCAGTTCTTC.

There are a few counts of this clone. CDR3 in amino acids: CASSFLQGARQEQYF. DNA of the CDR3: TGTGCCAGCAGCTTCTTGCAGGGGGCTCGTCAAGAGCAGTACTTC. The V and J genes are TRBV11-2 and TRBJ2-7; TRBD1 matches 8 bases. CDR3 size: 15 residues. With 3 bases clipped from V and 7 bases from J, the junction kept 11 bases outside the gene matches. Germline lookup yields CDR1 SGHAT and CDR2 FQNNGV. The full variable domain, its missing parts supplied by reference TRBV11-2 and TRBJ2-7, is EAGVAQSPRYKIIEKRQSVAFWCNPISGHATLYWYQQILGQGPKLLIQFQNNGVVDDSQLPKDRFSAERLKGVDSTLKIQPAKLEDSAVYLCASSFLQGARQEQYFGPGTRLTVT.

The chain links TRBV19 to TRBJ2-4; 7 nucleotides agree with TRBD1. Germline CDR1 LNHDA, CDR2 SQIVND (reference sequence). CDR3 length: 17 amino acids. J gave up 1 base and V 7 bases, and 13 bases lay outside the gene matches. The CDR3 is CASTPTTGAGAKNIQYF. Written as DNA, the CDR3 is TGTGCCAGTACCCCCACCACAGGGGCCGGGGCCAAAAACATTCAGTACTTC.

The rearrangement links TRBV6-4 to TRBJ2-1; TRBD1 agrees at 10 bases. The V segment lost 5 bases and the J segment 6 bases; nucleotides outside the gene matches: 7. The CDR3 has 15 amino acids. Per germline, CDR1 MRHNA and CDR2 SNTAGT. CDR3 DNA sequence: TGTGCCAGCAGTCAATGGACAGGGGGGGGCAATGAGCAGTTCTTC. Its translation: CASSQWTGGGNEQFF.

The J gene is TRBJ1-4, the V gene TRBV7-8; D perhaps matches TRBD1 (6 bases). The CDR3 length is 13 residues. Germline CDR1 and CDR2: SGHVS and FQNEAQ. V was cut by 5 bases and J by 6 bases, with 10 bases left in between. The DNA of the CDR3 is TGTGCCAGCAGCCGACAGGATCATGAAAAACTGTTTTTT. This encodes CASSRQDHEKLFF.

This CDR3 reads CASSQDFGGETQYF. The CDR3 DNA reads as TGCGCCAGCAGCCAAGATTTTGGGGGGGAGACCCAGTACTTC. The V call is TRBV4-3, the J call TRBJ2-5; the D gene is possibly TRBD2 (6 bases). This CDR3 has 14 residues. CDR1 LGHNA and CDR2 YSLEER come from the germline V gene. Between the trimmed V and J ends, which lost 0 bases and 5 bases, there was a span of 10 bases.

The V call is TRBV27, the J call TRBJ1-5, with 7 bases aligning to TRBD1. Germline V gene sequence: CDR1 MNHEY, CDR2 SMNVEV (reference sequence). The CDR3 length is 15 residues. Germline trimming cut 2 bases from V and 6 bases from J; bases unmatched to any gene: 7. The CDR3 sequence: CASSLRRTGGQPQHF. CDR3 coding DNA: TGTGCCAGCAGTTTAAGGAGGACAGGAGGTCAGCCCCAGCATTTT.

This clone was seen a single time. V and J are TRBV29-1 and TRBJ2-1; TRBD2 matches at 9 bases. The CDR3 consists of 17 residues. With V trimmed by 0 bases and J by 3 bases, 9 bases remained unmatched. The V gene's germline CDR1 is SQVTM and CDR2 ANQGSEA. The CDR3 nucleotides read TGCAGCGTTGAAGATCCCGGGACTAGCCATAACTACAATGAGCAGTTCTTC. It yields the protein CSVEDPGTSHNYNEQFF.

The chain uses TRBV10-3 and TRBJ1-1; D gene unclear. There are 14 residues in the CDR3. The germline V gene has CDR1 ENHRY and CDR2 SYGVKD. V shed 6 bases and J shed 0 bases, with 11 bases lying between them. CDR3 residues: CAISQTQMNTEAFF. The DNA for the CDR3 is TGTGCCATCAGCCAGACACAAATGAACACTGAAGCTTTCTTT.

This clone was recorded only once. This chain uses TRBV5-1 with TRBJ1-6, with D possibly being TRBD1 (5 bases). V lost 2 bases, J lost 7 bases, and 13 bases lay in between. Germline CDR1 and CDR2: SGHRS and YFSETQ. The length of the CDR3 is 15 residues. This CDR3 is CASSLSRVGNSPLHF. CDR3 nucleotide sequence: TGCGCCAGCAGCTTAAGCAGGGTAGGGAATTCACCCCTCCACTTT. Based on the CDR3 plus reference TRBV5-1 and TRBJ1-6, the full variable domain is KAGVTQTPRYLIKTRGQQVTLSCSPISGHRSVSWYQQTPGQGLQFLFEYFSETQRNKGNFPGRFSGRQFSNSRSEMNVSTLELGDSALYLCASSLSRVGNSPLHFGNGTRLTVT.

This chain links TRBV5-4 with TRBJ1-1; no clear D gene. CDR1 is SGHNT and CDR2 is YYREEE in the germline V gene (reference sequence). CDR3 length: 16 amino acids. V was pared by 0 bases and J by 5 bases, with 17 bases between. DNA of the CDR3: TGTGCCAGCAGCTTGGGTTCCGGGGTACGGATGACTGAAGCTTTCTTT. It codes for CASSLGSGVRMTEAFF.

The chain combines TRBV11-2 with TRBJ1-6; D call uncertain. Trimming took off 2 bases at V and 9 bases at J, with 8 bases between the two ends. The CDR3 runs to 13 residues. Germline V gene data show CDR1 as SGHAT and CDR2 as FQNNGV. The CDR3 here is CASSLSVGSPLHF. In nucleotides, the CDR3 is TGTGCCAGCAGCTTATCGGTTGGTTCACCCCTCCACTTT.

In this sample, this clone turned up once. The V gene is TRBV19, the J gene TRBJ2-3; TRBD2 aligns across 8 bases. V was clipped by 7 bases and J by 6 bases; unmatched bases: 18. The CDR3 runs 17 residues. Germline assignment: CDR1 LNHDA and CDR2 SQIVND (reference sequence). As DNA, the CDR3 is TGTGCCAGTACCGGGGCTAGCGGGCGAGGTAGTAAGGATACGCAGTATTTT. Translating gives CASTGASGRGSKDTQYF.

The genes are TRBV7-8 and TRBJ1-2, with 8 bases that match TRBD1. Germline CDR1 reads SGHVS; CDR2 reads FQNEAQ. This CDR3 contains 16 residues. Trimming took 3 bases from V and 5 from J; bases not matched to a gene: 11. Written as DNA, the CDR3 is TGTGCCAGCAGCTTCTCAGGGGGCGCCCGGGGTTATGGCTACACCTTC. Encoded protein: CASSFSGGARGYGYTF.

This chain links TRBV5-1 with TRBJ2-1, with 8 bases lining up with TRBD1. V shed 4 bases and J 6 bases; nucleotides not matched to a gene: 3. From germline, CDR1 is SGHRS and CDR2 YFSETQ. The CDR3 covers 13 residues. The CDR3 here is CASSQGAGNEQFF. CDR3 DNA sequence: TGCGCCAGCAGCCAGGGGGCTGGCAATGAGCAGTTCTTC.

The chain has TRBV11-3 and TRBJ1-1; 7 bases line up with TRBD1. The J segment lost 4 bases and the V segment lost 5 bases, leaving 10 bases of the junction unmatched. The CDR3 extends over 15 amino acids. CDR1 SGHNT and CDR2 YENEEA come from the germline V gene. The CDR3 spells CASSRDRVAGTEAFF. CDR3 bases: TGTGCCAGCAGCAGAGACAGGGTGGCGGGCACTGAAGCTTTCTTT.

V usage is TRBV27 and J usage is TRBJ1-1, with TRBD1 identical over 11 bases. The length of the CDR3 is 15 residues. The junction had 9 bases not matched to a gene; V was cut back by 5 bases and J by 7 bases. The V gene's germline CDR1 is MNHEY and CDR2 SMNVEV (reference sequence). The CDR3 DNA sequence: TGTGCCAGCAGTCCCCGGACAGGGGGCGAGGTTGAAGCTTTCTTT. Encoded protein: CASSPRTGGEVEAFF.

This rearrangement joins TRBV5-1 to TRBJ2-1, with 8 bases fitting TRBD2. CDR1 is SGHRS, CDR2 YFSETQ, per germline. After removal of 2 bases from V and 7 bases from J, the junction contained 8 bases not matched to a gene. This CDR3 comprises 15 residues. The chain's CDR3 is CASSFRVAGNNEQFF. Here the CDR3 DNA reads TGCGCCAGCAGCTTCAGGGTAGCGGGGAATAATGAGCAGTTCTTC.

This chain uses TRBV7-8 with TRBJ2-7; 11 nucleotides align to TRBD2. The germline V gene encodes CDR1 SGHVS and CDR2 FQNEAQ. The V segment lost 2 bases and the J segment 3 bases; nucleotides outside the gene matches: 12. The CDR3 runs to 18 residues. CDR3 in amino acids: CASSLSASGGSHFYEQYF. DNA of the CDR3: TGTGCCAGCAGCTTATCTGCTAGCGGGGGGTCTCATTTCTACGAGCAGTACTTC.

The chain carries TRBV27 and TRBJ2-3; 8 bases line up with TRBD2. CDR1 is MNHEY, CDR2 SMNVEV, per germline (reference sequence). CDR3 length equals 14 residues. Trimming removed 9 bases from V and 2 bases from J; junction bases left unmatched: 7. Written as DNA, the CDR3 is TGTGCCAGTCAAATTAGCGGGACCACAGATACGCAGTATTTT. It codes for CASQISGTTDTQYF.